These 25 T cell receptor beta chains came from one sample sequenced in a study of T cells in Graves' hyperthyroidism and ophthalmopathy. The TCR beta CDR3 regions underwent amplification using RNA transcripts as the source. With the HTBI primer set, the TCR CDR3 went through a first round of RT-PCR. TCRdb used MiXCR to reprocess the multiplex PCR reads, holding one entry per CDR3 protein. The sample consists of about 770,000 distinct CDR3 sequences, 18% of them appearing once. Sequenced: blood. Every receptor here comes from a woman between 45 and 60 years old with Graves' hyperthyroidism that later progressed to Graves' ophthalmopathy.

This clonotype occurred a few times. This chain joins TRBV5-1 and TRBJ2-5; D not certain. Trimming took off 0 bases at V and 0 bases at J, with 9 bases between the two ends. The CDR3 contains 15 residues. Germline V CDR1 and CDR2: SGHRS, YFSETQ. The CDR3 protein is CASSLESGYQETQYF. The DNA for the CDR3 is TGCGCCAGCAGCTTGGAAAGTGGGTACCAAGAGACCCAGTACTTC.

In regard to this clonotype: A read error may account for a junction end that differs from germline. This chain uses TRBV20-1 with TRBJ1-1; unclear D gene. The length of the CDR3 is 12 residues. Germline V lookup: CDR1 DFQATT, CDR2 SNEGSKA (reference sequence). The CDR3 loop is CNASTIGTEAFF. The CDR3 DNA is TGCAATGCTTCGACGATAGGTACTGAAGCTTTCTTT.

The V call is TRBV29-1, the J call TRBJ1-2, with D unresolved. V was pared by 1 base and J by 3 bases, with 9 bases between. The CDR3 extends over 13 amino acids. Germline V gives CDR1 SQVTM, CDR2 ANQGSEA. The CDR3 loop is CSVEVTGYYGYTF. The CDR3 nucleotides read TGCAGCGTTGAAGTAACCGGGTACTATGGCTACACCTTC.

J is TRBJ2-5 and V is TRBV15; D is uncertain. V was cut by 4 bases and J by 5 bases, with 8 bases left in between. The CDR3 covers 12 residues. The germline V gene encodes CDR1 LNHNV and CDR2 YYDKDF (reference sequence). CDR3 amino acids: CATSTPTETQYF. CDR3 bases: TGTGCCACCAGCACACCTACCGAGACCCAGTACTTC.

This clonotype appeared once. The rearrangement links TRBV7-2 to TRBJ1-2; unclear D gene. The CDR3 length is 14 residues. V was pared by 1 base and J by 4 bases, with 10 bases between. Germline V gene lookup returns CDR1 SGHTA and CDR2 FQGNSA. Written as DNA, the CDR3 is TGTGCCAGCAGCTTAGGCAGTGCAAGCTATGGCTACACCTTC. Translated, it gives CASSLGSASYGYTF. Full variable domain (remainder filled in from reference TRBV7-2 and TRBJ1-2): GAGVSQSPSNKVTEKGKDVELRCDPISGHTALYWYRQSLGQGLEFLIYFQGNSAPDKSGLPSDRFSAERTGGSVSTLTIQRTQQEDSAVYLCASSLGSASYGYTFGSGTRLTVV.

The CDR3 sequence is CSARDRRFSYEQYF. CDR3 DNA: TGCAGTGCTAGAGATCGTCGATTTTCCTACGAGCAGTACTTC. The V and J genes are TRBV20-1 and TRBJ2-7, with D unresolved. V was trimmed by 0 bases and J by 1 base, leaving 10 bases between them. CDR3 length: 14 residues. Germline-derived CDR1 and CDR2 are DFQATT and SNEGSKA (reference sequence).

This clonotype has only a few counts. The V gene is TRBV25-1, the J gene TRBJ2-1, with 10 bases matching TRBD2. Losses at the gene ends were 7 bases for V and 8 bases for J; bases not matched to a gene: 11. Germline V gives CDR1 MGHDK, CDR2 SYGVNS. The CDR3 has 15 amino acids. This chain's CDR3 is CASTRISGGRDEQFF. The DNA for the CDR3 is TGTGCCAGCACCCGGATTAGCGGGGGGAGAGATGAGCAGTTCTTC.

There are many counts of this clonotype. J is TRBJ2-1 and V is TRBV7-6; D is unclear. Germline lookup yields CDR1 SGHVS and CDR2 FNYEAQ. Trimming removed 5 bases at V and 5 bases at J, with 7 bases between. The CDR3 contains 12 residues. Here the CDR3 DNA reads TGTGCCAGCAGCCCTCGGGACAATGAGCAGTTCTTC. This sequence encodes CASSPRDNEQFF.

This clonotype was observed many times. This chain links TRBV30 with TRBJ1-2; 12 bases are a match to TRBD1. The V segment lost 4 bases and the J segment 0 bases; nucleotides outside the gene matches: 3. Germline CDR1 GTSNPN, CDR2 SVGIG (reference sequence). This CDR3 comprises 15 residues. The CDR3: CAWKGTGGTNYGYTF. Written as DNA, the CDR3 is TGTGCCTGGAAGGGGACAGGGGGCACTAACTATGGCTACACCTTC.

This chain's CDR3 is CASSSTDSDTEAFF. The CDR3 nucleotides read TGTGCCAGCAGTTCCACCGACAGCGACACTGAAGCTTTCTTT. This chain joins TRBV12-3 or TRBV12-4 and TRBJ1-1; D perhaps matches TRBD1 (5 bases). CDR3 length equals 14 residues. V dropped 4 bases and J dropped 3 bases, with 12 bases sitting between them.

For the CDR3, the DNA is TGTGCCAGCAGTTACTCGGGGAGCTCCTATAATTCACCCCTCCACTTT. Translation gives CASSYSGSSYNSPLHF. The chain carries TRBV6-5 and TRBJ1-6, with D uncertain. The CDR3 runs to 16 residues. CDR1 is MNHEY, CDR2 SVGAGI, per germline. V was trimmed by 0 bases and J by 0 bases, leaving 6 bases between them.

This clonotype was observed at least ten times. The J gene is TRBJ2-5, the V gene TRBV20-1, with a tentative D call TRBD1 (5 bases). The length of the CDR3 is 14 residues. Germline loops: CDR1 DFQATT, CDR2 SNEGSKA (reference sequence). The germline V and J ends were trimmed by 3 bases and 5 bases, with 16 bases remaining between them. The CDR3 is CSASPGQGVETQYF. The CDR3, as DNA: TGCAGTGCTAGTCCCGGACAAGGCGTGGAGACCCAGTACTTC.

This clonotype showed up many times. The chain joins TRBV20-1 to TRBJ2-7; the D gene is possibly TRBD2 (6 bases). Between the trimmed V and J ends, which lost 7 bases and 0 bases, there was a span of 13 bases. CDR3 length: 13 amino acids. Germline-derived CDR1 and CDR2 are DFQATT and SNEGSKA (reference sequence). CDR3 amino acids: CSVPGANSYEQYF. CDR3 coding DNA: TGCAGTGTCCCGGGAGCGAACTCCTACGAGCAGTACTTC.

This chain connects TRBV2 to TRBJ2-1; 9 bases map to TRBD1. Germline CDR1 reads SNHLY; CDR2 reads FYNNEI. Trimming removed 6 bases from V and 10 bases from J; junction bases left unmatched: 13. The CDR3 loop spans 15 amino acids. The CDR3 nucleotides are TGTGCCAGCAGGGGGGGACAGGGTGGGAGATGGGAGCAGTTCTTC. Translating gives CASRGGQGGRWEQFF.

V usage is TRBV5-1 and J usage is TRBJ1-2; D unresolved. V gave up 4 bases and J gave up 1 base, with 11 bases separating them. CDR3 size: 14 residues. CDR1 SGHRS and CDR2 YFSETQ come from the germline V gene. The CDR3 region has the DNA TGCGCCAGCAGCGCGGACGGATTTAACTATGGCTACACCTTC. It yields the protein CASSADGFNYGYTF.

This clonotype has a count of ten or more. The rearrangement uses TRBV30 and TRBJ1-1, with a tentative D call TRBD1 (6 bases). Germline CDR1 GTSNPN, CDR2 SVGIG (reference sequence). The CDR3 has 15 amino acids. V dropped 0 bases and J dropped 2 bases, with 13 bases sitting between them. CDR3: CAWSVARGHNTEAFF. The CDR3 nucleotides read TGTGCCTGGAGTGTAGCCAGGGGCCACAACACTGAAGCTTTCTTT.

The chain has TRBV5-1 and TRBJ2-2, with unresolved D. V lost 0 bases to trimming and J lost 3 bases, with 9 bases between them. This CDR3 has 15 amino acids. Germline CDR1 SGHRS, CDR2 YFSETQ. The CDR3 nucleotides read TGCGCCAGCAGCTTGGTGTTTGAAGACACCGGGGAGCTGTTTTTT. The encoded protein is CASSLVFEDTGELFF.

This clonotype was recorded at least ten times. Relative to the germline gene, one junction end is altered; a read error may explain this. V gene TRBV9 combines with J gene TRBJ1-4; 8 bases map to TRBD1. Germline values: CDR1 SGDLS, CDR2 YYNGEE. The CDR3 contains 15 residues. The CDR3 DNA sequence: TGTGCCAGCAGCGCCAGGGACAGGAGTAATGAGAAACTGTTTTTT. This encodes CASSARDRSNEKLFF.

This clonotype was found a few times. V and J are TRBV27 and TRBJ1-6; 9 bases match TRBD1. After removal of 1 base from V and 9 bases from J, the junction contained 10 bases not matched to a gene. CDR1 and CDR2 from the germline V gene are MNHEY and SMNVEV (reference sequence). The CDR3 sequence is 17 residues long. CDR3 coding DNA: TGTGCCAGCAGTTTATTACGGACAGGGGTCGAAAGTTCACCCCTCCACTTT. Translation gives CASSLLRTGVESSPLHF.

Regarding this clonotype: At one boundary the junction diverges from the germline segment, which might be a read error. This sequence joins TRBV12-3 or TRBV12-4 and TRBJ2-5; D perhaps matches TRBD1 (6 bases). The CDR3 runs to 13 residues. CDR3 amino acids: CASTPTGQEAQYF. In DNA form, the CDR3 reads TGTGCCAGCACCCCGACAGGACAAGAGGCCCAGTACTTC.

This clonotype has a single count. The chain recombines TRBV27 with TRBJ1-2, with TRBD1 as a possible D gene (5 bases). Germline V gene sequence: CDR1 MNHEY, CDR2 SMNVEV (reference sequence). The V and J ends lost 5 bases and 3 bases respectively, with 13 bases between them. The CDR3 totals 14 residues. The CDR3 here is CASSALGEDYGYTF. The CDR3 region has the DNA TGTGCCAGCAGTGCATTGGGGGAGGACTATGGCTACACCTTC.

Only a few counts were recorded for this clonotype. V gene TRBV30 combines with J gene TRBJ2-2; D not resolved. The V and J ends lost 5 bases and 6 bases respectively, with 7 bases between them. This CDR3 contains 11 residues. CDR1 is GTSNPN, CDR2 SVGIG, per germline (reference sequence). CDR3 DNA: TGTGCCTGGGCTAAGGCCGGGGAGCTGTTTTTT. It yields the protein CAWAKAGELFF.

The chain uses TRBV25-1 and TRBJ2-5; D may be TRBD1 (5 bases). The CDR3 is 15 residues long. V was clipped by 3 bases and J by 3 bases, with 14 bases between them. The germline V gene has CDR1 MGHDK and CDR2 SYGVNS. The CDR3 region has the DNA TGTGCCAGCAGTGATGGGCCGGCCAGGGAAGAGACCCAGTACTTC. This translates into CASSDGPAREETQYF. The whole variable domain, remainder taken from reference TRBV25-1 and TRBJ2-5, is EADIYQTPRYLVIGTGKKITLECSQTMGHDKMYWYQQDPGMELHLIHYSYGVNSTEKGDLSSESTVSRIRTEHFPLTLESARPSHTSQYLCASSDGPAREETQYFGPGTRLLVL.

This clonotype has more than one count but fewer than ten. The CDR3 coding sequence is TGTGCCACCAGTGCAAGAAACTATGGCTACACCTTC. As protein: CATSARNYGYTF. The chain uses TRBV24-1 and TRBJ1-2; D is undetermined. Germline V gene data show CDR1 as KGHDR and CDR2 as SFDVKD. The length of the CDR3 is 12 residues. V lost 5 bases to trimming and J lost 2 bases, with 5 bases between them.

This rearrangement joins TRBV19 to TRBJ1-2, with 8 positions matching TRBD1. CDR3 length: 15 residues. Trimming removed 4 bases from V and 3 bases from J; junction bases left unmatched: 7. In germline, CDR1 is LNHDA, CDR2 SQIVND (reference sequence). For the CDR3, the DNA is TGTGCCAGTAGTACCCGGACAGGGAGGGACTATGGCTACACCTTC. Protein: CASSTRTGRDYGYTF.